One sample yielded the 27 T cell receptor beta chains listed below, sequenced in a study of low-dose radiotherapy and immunotherapy resistance in tumors. Both TCRalpha and TCRbeta chains were reverse transcribed with V-gene-specific primers. With a constant-region primer and a V-primer adapter, TCRs were subjected to about 20 PCR cycles of amplification. TCRdb used MiXCR to reprocess the reads, holding one entry per CDR3 protein. The sample yields 10,000 to 15,000 distinct CDR3 sequences, over 60% seen once. These receptors originate from a human donor with advanced metastatic prostate, ovarian, gallbladder or colorectal cancer (not recorded which). This table probably holds off-target reads from a library built for another chain.

V and J are TRBV29-1 and TRBJ2-1, with unresolved D. The V end lost 5 bases, the J end lost 6 bases, and 20 bases lay between the germline ends. From germline, CDR1 is SQVTM and CDR2 ANQGSEA. The CDR3 runs to 15 residues. Here the CDR3 DNA reads TGCAGCGTTCCGGGCAGGATGTTTCTCGTCAATGAGCAGTTCTTC. It specifies CSVPGRMFLVNEQFF.

The genes are TRBV5-1 and TRBJ1-1, with D maybe TRBD1 (5 bases). Germline V gene data show CDR1 as SGHRS and CDR2 as YFSETQ. This CDR3 comprises 13 residues. V was trimmed by 2 bases and J by 1 base, leaving 6 bases between them. CDR3 sequence reads: CASSLQENTEAFF. The DNA for the CDR3 is TGCGCCAGCAGCTTACAGGAGAACACTGAAGCTTTCTTT.

The V call is TRBV7-3, the J call TRBJ2-2; TRBD2 is a possible D gene (5 bases). The CDR3 totals 16 residues. The V and J ends lost 1 base and 4 bases respectively, with 13 bases between them. Per the germline V gene, CDR1 is SGHTA and CDR2 is FQGTGA. The CDR3 nucleotides read TGTGCCAGCAGCTTAATCGGGGATTCGGGCACCGGGGAGCTGTTTTTT. Translated, it gives CASSLIGDSGTGELFF.

The chain carries TRBV30 and TRBJ2-3, with a weak D call TRBD1 (6 bases). V was cut by 0 bases and J by 8 bases, with 15 bases left in between. Germline values: CDR1 GTSNPN, CDR2 SVGIG (reference sequence). CDR3 size: 14 residues. The CDR3 bases are TGTGCCTGGAGTGTCGGACAGTCCGTGGGTACGCAGTATTTT. Protein sequence: CAWSVGQSVGTQYF.

The chain uses TRBV11-3 and TRBJ2-1; D possibly corresponds to TRBD2 (6 bases). The CDR3 loop spans 16 amino acids. Germline V CDR1 and CDR2: SGHNT, YENEEA. The V end lost 2 bases, the J end lost 3 bases, and 14 bases lay between the germline ends. The CDR3 protein is CASSLSSADLYNEQFF. The CDR3 bases are TGTGCCAGCAGCTTATCTAGCGCCGACCTCTACAATGAGCAGTTCTTC.

CDR3 residues: CASSPGGGIRSYNEQFF. The CDR3 bases are TGTGCCAGCAGCCCCGGGGGCGGGATCCGATCCTACAATGAGCAGTTCTTC. This rearrangement joins TRBV5-4 to TRBJ2-1; possibly TRBD1 or TRBD2 for D (6 bases each). There are 17 residues in the CDR3. Germline V gene data show CDR1 as SGHNT and CDR2 as YYREEE (reference sequence). V was shortened by 4 bases and J by 1 base, with 18 bases between the two germline ends.

The J gene is TRBJ2-7, the V gene TRBV7-2; D is unclear. Germline V lookup: CDR1 SGHTA, CDR2 FQGNSA. Trimming removed 6 bases at V and 5 bases at J, with 8 bases between. This CDR3 has 11 amino acids. CDR3 protein: CASRVGHEQYF. DNA of the CDR3: TGTGCCAGCAGGGTAGGCCACGAGCAGTACTTC. Filled out from reference TRBV7-2 and TRBJ2-7, the complete variable domain reads GAGVSQSPSNKVTEKGKDVELRCDPISGHTALYWYRQSLGQGLEFLIYFQGNSAPDKSGLPSDRFSAERTGGSVSTLTIQRTQQEDSAVYLCASRVGHEQYFGPGTRLTVT.

The chain is built from TRBV4-2 and TRBJ2-1; D remains unclear. V dropped 6 bases and J dropped 7 bases, with 10 bases sitting between them. Germline assignment: CDR1 LGHNA and CDR2 YNFKEQ. This CDR3 has 12 residues. This CDR3 reads CASSYSPNEQFF. The CDR3 region has the DNA TGTGCCAGCAGTTATAGCCCAAATGAGCAGTTCTTC.

This clonotype was seen just once. This chain links TRBV28 with TRBJ2-2; no clear D gene. Germline CDR1 and CDR2: MDHEN and SYDVKM. This CDR3 spans 12 amino acids. CDR3 in amino acids: CAHGENTGELFF. The CDR3 coding sequence is TGTGCTCATGGGGAGAACACCGGGGAGCTGTTTTTT.

This clonotype was observed a handful of times. The gene calls are TRBV13 and TRBJ2-7; D ambiguous. The CDR3 totals 15 residues. Trimming stripped 4 bases from V and 0 bases from J, with 13 bases between. CDR1 is PRHDT, CDR2 FYEKMQ, per germline (reference sequence). In DNA, the CDR3 is TGTGCCAGCAGCTCCCAACGGGCGTTCTCCTACGAGCAGTACTTC. Translating gives CASSSQRAFSYEQYF.

The chain carries TRBV9 and TRBJ2-2, with 10 positions matching TRBD1. V shed 7 bases and J 11 bases; nucleotides not matched to a gene: 5. The CDR3 spans 12 residues. Germline CDR1 reads SGDLS; CDR2 reads YYNGEE. CDR3 protein: CASRDRGNELFF. The CDR3 region has the DNA TGTGCCAGCCGGGACAGGGGAAACGAGCTGTTTTTT.

The chain links TRBV7-2 to TRBJ2-5, with 10 positions matching TRBD2. The V gene end was trimmed by 2 bases and the J gene end by 7 bases; junction bases not matched to a gene: 16. CDR1 SGHTA and CDR2 FQGNSA come from the germline V gene. CDR3 length: 18 amino acids. CDR3 nucleotide sequence: TGTGCCAGCAGCTTAAGGTCTCCTAGCGGGAGCTCCGGGGGGACCCAGTACTTC. The encoded protein is CASSLRSPSGSSGGTQYF.

The J gene is TRBJ1-1, the V gene TRBV7-2; D is unclear. Germline V gene lookup returns CDR1 SGHTA and CDR2 FQGNSA. The CDR3 has 18 amino acids. V dropped 5 bases and J dropped 4 bases, with 26 bases sitting between them. In DNA form, the CDR3 reads TGTGCCAGCAGCCCCCGGAGTGCCGGGCTGAGGATAGGCACTGAAGCTTTCTTT. Translation gives CASSPRSAGLRIGTEAFF.

The V gene is TRBV28, the J gene TRBJ1-1; TRBD1 aligns across 9 bases. Germline trimming cut 5 bases from V and 12 bases from J; bases unmatched to any gene: 7. The CDR3 has 12 amino acids. The germline CDR1 and CDR2 sequences are MDHEN and SYDVKM. DNA of the CDR3: TGTGCCAGCAGTGATGGACAGGGGACTTCTTTCTTT. Translating it yields CASSDGQGTSFF.

The chain has TRBV29-1 and TRBJ2-2; TRBD1 is a possible D gene (5 bases). V dropped 5 bases and J dropped 2 bases, with 12 bases sitting between them. Germline V gives CDR1 SQVTM, CDR2 ANQGSEA. The CDR3 consists of 14 residues. CDR3 bases: TGCAGCGTTAGTCCGCAGGGCAACACCGGGGAGCTGTTTTTT. It yields the protein CSVSPQGNTGELFF.

The chain is built from TRBV18 and TRBJ1-1, with TRBD1 identical over 7 bases. V was clipped by 6 bases and J by 6 bases; unmatched bases: 7. The CDR3 sequence is 13 residues long. Germline values: CDR1 KGHSH, CDR2 LQKENI. CDR3 region: CASSPDRAAEAFF. For the CDR3, the DNA is TGTGCCAGCTCGCCCGACAGGGCCGCTGAAGCTTTCTTT.

The V gene is TRBV10-3, the J gene TRBJ2-1; weak D call: TRBD2 (6 bases). CDR3 length: 14 residues. V dropped 4 bases and J dropped 0 bases, with 7 bases sitting between them. Germline V gives CDR1 ENHRY, CDR2 SYGVKD. CDR3 region: CAISAGSSYNEQFF. CDR3 sequence (DNA): TGTGCCATCAGTGCCGGGAGCTCCTACAATGAGCAGTTCTTC.

The J gene is TRBJ2-1, the V gene TRBV29-1; tentatively, D is TRBD2 (6 bases). Germline V gene lookup returns CDR1 SQVTM and CDR2 ANQGSEA. Trimming stripped 4 bases from V and 9 bases from J, with 22 bases between. The CDR3 sequence is 15 residues long. CDR3: CSVGGRSGGNGEQFF. The CDR3 DNA reads TGCAGCGTTGGGGGCCGGTCAGGAGGGAACGGTGAGCAGTTCTTC.

The chain links TRBV6-2 or TRBV6-3 to TRBJ2-7; 8 nucleotides line up with TRBD2. This CDR3 has 14 residues. Trimming removed 3 bases from V and 2 bases from J; junction bases left unmatched: 3. Germline V gives CDR1 MNHEY, CDR2 SVGEGT. CDR3 coding DNA: TGTGCCAGCAGTTATACTAGCGGCACCTACGAGCAGTACTTC. It encodes CASSYTSGTYEQYF.

J is TRBJ2-5 and V is TRBV9, with a weak D call TRBD1 (5 bases). Germline V CDR1 and CDR2: SGDLS, YYNGEE. Trimming took off 0 bases at V and 1 base at J, with 13 bases between the two ends. The CDR3 totals 16 residues. The CDR3 coding sequence is TGTGCCAGCAGCGTAGCTATCGGGCAGGGCCAAGAGACCCAGTACTTC. Protein: CASSVAIGQGQETQYF.

The rearrangement links TRBV12-3 or TRBV12-4 to TRBJ2-3; D is uncertain. This CDR3 contains 13 residues. V was cut by 5 bases and J by 5 bases, with 11 bases left in between. CDR3 amino acids: CASSLGPQDTQYF. The CDR3 nucleotides are TGTGCCAGCAGTCTTGGCCCCCAAGATACGCAGTATTTT.

The chain uses TRBV7-2 and TRBJ1-4; D is uncertain. The CDR3 loop spans 15 amino acids. Germline V gene data show CDR1 as SGHTA and CDR2 as FQGNSA. V was trimmed by 4 bases and J by 1 base, leaving 10 bases between them. CDR3 region: CASSSPSGTNEKLFF. In DNA, the CDR3 is TGTGCCAGCAGCTCCCCGAGCGGAACTAATGAAAAACTGTTTTTT.

CDR3 in amino acids: CASSPLTYGYTF. The CDR3, as DNA: TGTGCCAGCAGTCCCCTGACCTATGGCTACACCTTC. V gene TRBV28 combines with J gene TRBJ1-2; D is ambiguous. This CDR3 spans 12 amino acids. The V gene's germline CDR1 is MDHEN and CDR2 SYDVKM. V dropped 5 bases and J dropped 4 bases, with 8 bases sitting between them.

The CDR3 nucleotides are TGTGCCAGCAGCTTAGGCGGGACAGGTCGTTCCAATGAGCAGTTCTTC. Protein sequence: CASSLGGTGRSNEQFF. The chain recombines TRBV11-2 with TRBJ2-1; 8 bases are shared with TRBD1. Per germline, CDR1 SGHAT and CDR2 FQNNGV. The V segment lost 1 base and the J segment 6 bases; nucleotides outside the gene matches: 8. The CDR3 contains 16 residues.

This chain links TRBV29-1 with TRBJ2-5; 7 bases fit TRBD1. Germline V gives CDR1 SQVTM, CDR2 ANQGSEA. The length of the CDR3 is 11 residues. The CDR3 sequence: CSYRGQLGQYF. The CDR3 coding sequence is TGCAGTTACAGGGGCCAGCTGGGCCAGTACTTC.

The chain combines TRBV11-2 with TRBJ1-5, with D perhaps matching TRBD1 (5 bases). With 5 bases removed from V and 6 bases from J, the gap between germline ends came to 11 bases. Per germline, CDR1 SGHAT and CDR2 FQNNGV. The CDR3 extends over 13 amino acids. DNA of the CDR3: TGTGCCAGCAGCCCGAATCAGGGTCAGCCCCAGCATTTT. Its translation: CASSPNQGQPQHF.

This clonotype occurred once. This rearrangement joins TRBV28 to TRBJ1-1; D is possibly TRBD1 (5 bases). The CDR3 has 15 residues. V was cut by 6 bases and J by 1 base, with 15 bases left in between. Germline V gene sequence: CDR1 MDHEN, CDR2 SYDVKM. CDR3 nucleotides: TGTGCCAGCAGCTTACCCGGGGGGGGGAACACTGAAGCTTTCTTT. Translating gives CASSLPGGGNTEAFF.